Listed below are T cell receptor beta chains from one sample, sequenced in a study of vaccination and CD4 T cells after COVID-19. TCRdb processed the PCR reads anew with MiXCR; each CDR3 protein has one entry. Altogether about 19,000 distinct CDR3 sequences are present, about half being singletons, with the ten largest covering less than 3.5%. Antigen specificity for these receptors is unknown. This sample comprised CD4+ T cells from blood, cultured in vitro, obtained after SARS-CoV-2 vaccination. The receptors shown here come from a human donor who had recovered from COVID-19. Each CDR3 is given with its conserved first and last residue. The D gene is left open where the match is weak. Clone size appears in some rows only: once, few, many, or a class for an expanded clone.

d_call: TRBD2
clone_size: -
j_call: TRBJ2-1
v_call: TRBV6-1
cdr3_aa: CASRRLGLAVSYNEQFF
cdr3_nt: TGTGCCAGCCGGAGACTTGGACTAGCGGTCTCCTACAATGAGCAGTTCTTC

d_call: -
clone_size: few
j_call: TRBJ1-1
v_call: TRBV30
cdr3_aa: CAWSVGSLNTEAFF
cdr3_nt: TGTGCCTGGAGTGTGGGGAGCCTTAACACTGAAGCTTTCTTT

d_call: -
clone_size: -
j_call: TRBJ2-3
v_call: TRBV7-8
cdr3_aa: CASRYDRTDTQYF
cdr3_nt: TGTGCCAGCAGATACGACAGGACAGATACGCAGTATTTT

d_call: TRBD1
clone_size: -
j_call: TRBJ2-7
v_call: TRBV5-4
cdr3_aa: CASSKTGTSYEQYF
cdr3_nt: TGTGCCAGCAGTAAGACAGGGACCTCCTACGAGCAGTACTTC

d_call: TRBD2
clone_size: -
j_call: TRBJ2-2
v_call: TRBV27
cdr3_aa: CASSLRLAVHTGELFF
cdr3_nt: TGTGCCAGCAGTTTACGCCTAGCGGTCCACACCGGGGAGCTGTTTTTT

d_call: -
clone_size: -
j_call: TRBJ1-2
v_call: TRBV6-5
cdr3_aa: CASSYGRSNGYTF
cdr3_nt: TGTGCCAGCAGTTACGGCAGGAGCAATGGCTACACCTTC

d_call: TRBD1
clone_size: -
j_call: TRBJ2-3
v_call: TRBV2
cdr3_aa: CASRTGQGAYSTDTQYF
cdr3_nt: TGTGCCAGCAGAACGGGACAGGGGGCGTATAGCACAGATACGCAGTATTTT

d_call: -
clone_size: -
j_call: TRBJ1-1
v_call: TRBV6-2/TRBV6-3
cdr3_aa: CASSPRGDTEAFF
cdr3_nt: TGTGCCAGCAGCCCAAGGGGGGACACTGAAGCTTTCTTT

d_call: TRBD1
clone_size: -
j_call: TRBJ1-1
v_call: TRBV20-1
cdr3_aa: CSASQDRDTEAFF
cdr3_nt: TGCAGTGCATCCCAAGACAGGGACACTGAAGCTTTCTTT

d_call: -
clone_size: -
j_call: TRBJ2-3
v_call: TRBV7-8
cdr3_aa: CASSLASTSTDTQYF
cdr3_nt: TGTGCCAGCAGCTTAGCATCGACAAGCACAGATACGCAGTATTTT

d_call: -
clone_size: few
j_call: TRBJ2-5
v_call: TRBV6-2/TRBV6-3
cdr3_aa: CASSYSGLTYQETQYF
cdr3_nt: TGTGCCAGCAGTTACTCGGGACTCACGTACCAAGAGACCCAGTACTTC

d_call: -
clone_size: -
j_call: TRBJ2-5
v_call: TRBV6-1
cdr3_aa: CASSFTDWPQETQYF
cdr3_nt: TGTGCCAGCTCCTTTACCGATTGGCCACAAGAGACCCAGTACTTC

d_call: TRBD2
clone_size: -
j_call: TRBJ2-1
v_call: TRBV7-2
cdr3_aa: CASSSGRLAGNNNEQFF
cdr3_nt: TGTGCCAGCAGCTCGGGGCGTCTAGCGGGAAACAACAATGAGCAGTTCTTC

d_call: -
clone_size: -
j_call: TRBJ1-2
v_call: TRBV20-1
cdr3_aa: CSAGGFQGHGYTF
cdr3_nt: TGCAGTGCTGGGGGCTTTCAGGGCCATGGCTACACCTTC

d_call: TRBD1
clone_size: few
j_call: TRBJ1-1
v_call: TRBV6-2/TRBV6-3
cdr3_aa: CASSRTGEIEAFF
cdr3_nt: TGTGCCAGCAGCCGGACAGGGGAAATTGAAGCTTTCTTT

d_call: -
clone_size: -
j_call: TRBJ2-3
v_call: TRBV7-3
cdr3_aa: CASSKGVGSTDTQYF
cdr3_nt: TGTGCCAGCAGTAAAGGTGTAGGGTCCACAGATACGCAGTATTTT

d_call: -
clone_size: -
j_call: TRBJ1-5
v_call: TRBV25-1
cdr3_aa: CASSETFGEPQHF
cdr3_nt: TGTGCCAGCAGTGAGACCTTTGGAGAGCCCCAGCATTTT

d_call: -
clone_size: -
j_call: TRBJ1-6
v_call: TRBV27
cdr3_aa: CASSLFQGSSYNSPLHF
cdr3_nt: TGTGCCAGCAGTTTATTCCAGGGAAGCTCCTATAATTCACCCCTCCACTTT

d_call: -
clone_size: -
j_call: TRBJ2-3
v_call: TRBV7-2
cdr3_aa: CASSFQGTDTQYF
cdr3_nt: TGTGCCAGCAGCTTCCAGGGGACAGATACGCAGTATTTT

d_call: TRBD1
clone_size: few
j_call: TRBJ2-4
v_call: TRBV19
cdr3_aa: CASSPRTGGSIQYF
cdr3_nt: TGTGCCAGTAGTCCCCGGACAGGGGGAAGTATTCAGTACTTC

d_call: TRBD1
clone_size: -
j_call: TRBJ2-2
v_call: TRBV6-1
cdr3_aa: CASTRTGDIGELFF
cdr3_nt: TGTGCCAGCACCCGGACAGGGGACATCGGGGAGCTGTTTTTT

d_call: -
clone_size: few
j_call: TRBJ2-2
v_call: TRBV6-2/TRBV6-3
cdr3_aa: CASSYPTGSSTGELFF
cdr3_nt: TGTGCCAGCAGTTACCCGACGGGATCTAGTACGGGGGAGCTGTTTTTT

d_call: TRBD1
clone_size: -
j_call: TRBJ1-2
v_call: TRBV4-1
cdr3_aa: CASSRPGQDFYGYTF
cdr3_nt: TGCGCCAGCAGCCGCCCGGGACAGGACTTCTATGGCTACACCTTC

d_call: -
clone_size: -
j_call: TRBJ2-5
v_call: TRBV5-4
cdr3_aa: CASSLQRLQETQYF
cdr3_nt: TGTGCCAGCAGCTTGCAGCGATTACAAGAGACCCAGTACTTC

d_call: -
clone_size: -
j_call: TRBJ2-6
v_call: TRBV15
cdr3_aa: CATSRDRTANVLTF
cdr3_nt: TGTGCCACCAGCAGAGACAGGACTGCCAACGTCCTGACTTTC

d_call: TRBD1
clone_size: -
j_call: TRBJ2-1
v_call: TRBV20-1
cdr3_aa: CSAHAGGQNLNEQFF
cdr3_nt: TGCAGTGCACATGCTGGGGGACAGAACCTCAATGAGCAGTTCTTC

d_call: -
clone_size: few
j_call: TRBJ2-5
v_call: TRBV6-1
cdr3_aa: CASSRQGPETQYF
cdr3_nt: TGTGCCAGCAGCCGGCAGGGACCCGAGACCCAGTACTTC

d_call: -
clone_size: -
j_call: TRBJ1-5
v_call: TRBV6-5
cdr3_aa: CASSLARGGTSNQPQHF
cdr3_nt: TGTGCCAGCAGTTTAGCGAGGGGGGGGACAAGCAATCAGCCCCAGCATTTT

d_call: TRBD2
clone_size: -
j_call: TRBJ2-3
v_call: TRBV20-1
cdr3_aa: CSANGLAGAGSTDTQYF
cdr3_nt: TGCAGTGCCAACGGACTAGCGGGGGCCGGAAGTACAGATACGCAGTATTTT

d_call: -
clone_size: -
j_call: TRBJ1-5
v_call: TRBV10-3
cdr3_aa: CAISERQDNQPQHF
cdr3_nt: TGTGCCATCAGTGAAAGGCAGGACAATCAGCCCCAGCATTTT

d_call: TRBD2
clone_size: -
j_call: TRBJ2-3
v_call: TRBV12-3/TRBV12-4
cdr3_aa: CASSPYLAGGPTDTQYF
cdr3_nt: TGTGCCAGCAGCCCCTATCTAGCGGGAGGGCCTACAGATACGCAGTATTTT

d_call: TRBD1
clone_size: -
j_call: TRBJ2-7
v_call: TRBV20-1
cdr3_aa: CSARVPLVQGIPYEQYF
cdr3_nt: TGCAGTGCTAGAGTCCCCTTGGTACAGGGGATCCCCTACGAGCAGTACTTC

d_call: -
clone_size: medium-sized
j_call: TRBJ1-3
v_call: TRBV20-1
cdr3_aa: CSARRTGTRTGNTIYF
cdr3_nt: TGCAGTGCTAGACGGACCGGGACAAGGACTGGAAACACCATATATTTT

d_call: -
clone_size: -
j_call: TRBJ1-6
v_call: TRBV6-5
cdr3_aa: CASSYVGWGNSPLHF
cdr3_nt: TGTGCCAGCAGTTACGTGGGTTGGGGTAATTCACCCCTCCACTTT

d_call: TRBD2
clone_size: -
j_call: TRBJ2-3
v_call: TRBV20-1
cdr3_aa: CSASSTSGGITDTQYF
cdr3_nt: TGCAGTGCTTCTTCGACTAGCGGGGGGATCACAGATACGCAGTATTTT

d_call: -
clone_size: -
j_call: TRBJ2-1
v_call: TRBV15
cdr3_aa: CATSSLTEAYNEQFF
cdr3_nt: TGTGCCACCAGCAGCCTGACAGAAGCATACAATGAGCAGTTCTTC

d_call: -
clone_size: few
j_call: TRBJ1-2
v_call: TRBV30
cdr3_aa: CAWGRLYGYTF
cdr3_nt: TGTGCCTGGGGACGGCTCTATGGCTACACCTTC

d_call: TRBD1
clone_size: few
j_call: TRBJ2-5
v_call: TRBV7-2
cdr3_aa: CASSVTGTAQETQYF
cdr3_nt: TGTGCCAGCAGCGTAACCGGGACAGCGCAAGAGACCCAGTACTTC

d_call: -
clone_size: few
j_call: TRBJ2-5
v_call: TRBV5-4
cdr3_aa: CASSRGGQHEETQYF
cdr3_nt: TGTGCCAGCAGCAGGGGGGGCCAACATGAGGAGACCCAGTACTTC

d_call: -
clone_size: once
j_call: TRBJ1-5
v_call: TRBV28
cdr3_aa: CASEDLSNQPQHF
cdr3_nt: TGTGCCAGCGAAGATCTGAGCAATCAGCCCCAGCATTTT

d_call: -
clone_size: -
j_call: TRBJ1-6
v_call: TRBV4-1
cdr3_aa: CASSQSPGTYNSPLHF
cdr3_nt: TGCGCCAGCAGCCAATCCCCAGGGACCTATAATTCACCCCTCCACTTT

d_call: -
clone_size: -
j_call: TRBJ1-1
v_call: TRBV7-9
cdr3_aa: CASSQNVGPGNTEAFF
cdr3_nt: TGTGCCAGCAGCCAAAACGTGGGCCCGGGGAACACTGAAGCTTTCTTT

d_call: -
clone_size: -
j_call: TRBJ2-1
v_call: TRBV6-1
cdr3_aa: CASSPSEINEQFF
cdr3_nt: TGTGCCAGCAGTCCCTCAGAGATCAATGAGCAGTTCTTC

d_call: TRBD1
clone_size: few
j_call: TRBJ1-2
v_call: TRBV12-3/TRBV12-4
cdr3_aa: CASSMDRVYGYTF
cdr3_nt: TGTGCCAGCAGTATGGACAGGGTTTATGGCTACACCTTC

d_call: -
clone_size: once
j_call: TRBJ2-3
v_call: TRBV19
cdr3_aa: CASSINRDTQYF
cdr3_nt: TGTGCCAGTAGTATTAACAGGGATACGCAGTATTTT

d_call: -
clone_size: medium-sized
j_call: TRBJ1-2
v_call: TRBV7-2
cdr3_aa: CASSLDRTGGRDGYTF
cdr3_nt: TGTGCCAGCAGCTTAGACAGGACCGGGGGAAGAGATGGCTACACCTTC

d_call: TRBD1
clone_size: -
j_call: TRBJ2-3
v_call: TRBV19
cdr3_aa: CASMGRTGWGNTQYF
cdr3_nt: TGTGCCAGTATGGGGCGGACAGGGTGGGGGAATACGCAGTATTTT